These 3 T cell receptor beta chains were sequenced from one sample in a study of control samples from healthy donors and cancer patients. Profiling relied on immunoSEQ multiplex PCR, and the TCRdb table lists in-frame clones only, not all of them. The sample gives around 100,000 clones, roughly nine tenths of which show up once; over 15% is in the top ten. The sample comprised blood. Receptors originate from a woman aged 50 to 65 in good health.

The rearrangement uses TRBV4-2 and TRBJ2-7, with 7 positions matching TRBD2. CDR1 is LGHNA and CDR2 is YNFKEQ in the germline V gene. Unmatched junction bases numbered 14, after V lost 0 bases and J lost 0 bases. The CDR3 is 19 amino acids. The CDR3 sequence is CASSQEPRSPSGSSYEQYF. The CDR3 DNA reads as TGTGCCAGCAGCCAAGAGCCAAGATCCCCTAGCGGAAGCTCCTACGAGCAGTACTTC.

This clone was detected only a few times. This chain joins TRBV27 and TRBJ2-2, with D tentatively TRBD2 (6 bases). The germline V and J ends were trimmed by 5 bases and 7 bases, with 17 bases remaining between them. Looked up from germline, CDR1 is MNHEY and CDR2 is SMNVEV (reference sequence). The length of the CDR3 is 15 residues. CDR3 region: CASSIRSSANGELFF. DNA of the CDR3: TGTGCCAGCAGTATACGCTCTAGCGCTAACGGGGAGCTGTTTTTT.

The rearrangement links TRBV19 to TRBJ2-5; D unclear. Germline values: CDR1 LNHDA, CDR2 SQIVND (reference sequence). The CDR3 spans 13 residues. V gave up 7 bases and J gave up 4 bases, with 13 bases separating them. CDR3 loop: CASNRAWGETQYF. The CDR3 region has the DNA TGTGCCAGTAATAGGGCTTGGGGAGAGACCCAGTACTTC. Based on the CDR3 plus reference TRBV19 and TRBJ2-5, the full variable domain is DGGITQSPKYLFRKEGQNVTLSCEQNLNHDAMYWYRQDPGQGLRLIYYSQIVNDFQKGDIAEGYSVSREKKESFPLTVTSAQKNPTAFYLCASNRAWGETQYFGPGTRLLVL.